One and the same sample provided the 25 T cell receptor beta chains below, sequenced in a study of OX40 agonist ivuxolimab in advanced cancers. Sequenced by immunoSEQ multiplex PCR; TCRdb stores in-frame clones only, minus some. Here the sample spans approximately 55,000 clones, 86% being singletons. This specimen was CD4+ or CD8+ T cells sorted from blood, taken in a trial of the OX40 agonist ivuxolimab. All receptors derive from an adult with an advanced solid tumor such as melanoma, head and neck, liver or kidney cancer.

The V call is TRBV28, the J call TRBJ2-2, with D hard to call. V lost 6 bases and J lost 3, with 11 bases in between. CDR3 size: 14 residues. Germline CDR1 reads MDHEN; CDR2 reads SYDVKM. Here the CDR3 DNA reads TGTGCCAGCAGCCTTGTTGCGGACACCGGGGAGCTGTTTTTT. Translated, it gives CASSLVADTGELFF.

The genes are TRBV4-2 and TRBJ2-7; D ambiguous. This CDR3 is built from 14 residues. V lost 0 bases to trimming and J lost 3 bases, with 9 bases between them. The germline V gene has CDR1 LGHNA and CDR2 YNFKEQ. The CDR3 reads CASSQDLVYYEQYF. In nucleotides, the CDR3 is TGTGCCAGCAGCCAAGATCTTGTATACTACGAGCAGTACTTC.

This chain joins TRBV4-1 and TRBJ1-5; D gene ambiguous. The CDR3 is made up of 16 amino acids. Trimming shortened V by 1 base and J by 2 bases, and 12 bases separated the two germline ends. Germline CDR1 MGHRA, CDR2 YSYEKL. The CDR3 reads CASSQGVASGNQPQHF. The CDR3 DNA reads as TGCGCCAGCAGCCAAGGAGTCGCCTCGGGCAATCAGCCCCAGCATTTT.

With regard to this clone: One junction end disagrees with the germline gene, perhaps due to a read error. CDR3 in DNA: TGTGCCAGCAGATTGGACAGGGGTTATGGCTACACCTTC. Its protein product is CASRLDRGYGYTF. The chain employs TRBV5-6 and TRBJ1-2; 9 positions agree with TRBD1. The CDR3 extends over 13 amino acids. Germline V CDR1 and CDR2: SGHDT, YYEEEE.

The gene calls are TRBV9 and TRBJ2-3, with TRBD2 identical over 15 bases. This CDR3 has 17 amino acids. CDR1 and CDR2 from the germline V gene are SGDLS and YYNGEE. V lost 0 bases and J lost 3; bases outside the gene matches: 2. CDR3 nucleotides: TGTGCCAGCAGCGTAGGGGGGACTAGCGGGAGGACAGATACGCAGTATTTT. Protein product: CASSVGGTSGRTDTQYF.

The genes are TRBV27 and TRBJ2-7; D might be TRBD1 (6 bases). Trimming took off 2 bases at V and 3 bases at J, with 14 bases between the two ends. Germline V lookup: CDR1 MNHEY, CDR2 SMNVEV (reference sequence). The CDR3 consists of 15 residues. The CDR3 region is CASSLAGVVNYEQYF. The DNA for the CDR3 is TGTGCCAGCAGTTTAGCAGGGGTTGTCAACTACGAGCAGTACTTC.

The CDR3 region has the DNA TGTGCCAGCAGCACGGGGGGGGCCTACGAGCAGTACTTC. It specifies CASSTGGAYEQYF. The chain is built from TRBV28 and TRBJ2-7; 8 nucleotides agree with TRBD2. Germline V CDR1 and CDR2: MDHEN, SYDVKM. This CDR3 is 13 amino acids long. The J segment lost 2 bases and the V segment lost 6 bases, leaving 3 bases of the junction unmatched.

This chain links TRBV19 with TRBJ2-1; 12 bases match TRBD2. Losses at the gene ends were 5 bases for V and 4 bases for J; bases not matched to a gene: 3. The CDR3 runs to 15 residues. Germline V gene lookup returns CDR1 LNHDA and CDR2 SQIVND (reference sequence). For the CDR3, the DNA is TGTGCCAGTAGTGGGGGACTAGCGGGTTACAATGAGCAGTTCTTC. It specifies CASSGGLAGYNEQFF.

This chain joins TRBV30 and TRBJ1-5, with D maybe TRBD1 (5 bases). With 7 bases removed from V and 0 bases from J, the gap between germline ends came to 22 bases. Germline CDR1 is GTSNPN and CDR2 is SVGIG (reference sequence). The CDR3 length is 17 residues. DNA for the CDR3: TGTGCCTCCCTCCCAGGGAGCCCTCAATATAGCAATCAGCCCCAGCATTTT. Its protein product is CASLPGSPQYSNQPQHF.

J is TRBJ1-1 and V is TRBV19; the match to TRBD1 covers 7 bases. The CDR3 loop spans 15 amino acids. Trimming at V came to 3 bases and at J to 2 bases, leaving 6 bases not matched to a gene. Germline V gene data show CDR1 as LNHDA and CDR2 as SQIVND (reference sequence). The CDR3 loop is CASSMGGQINTEAFF. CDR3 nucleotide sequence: TGTGCCAGTAGTATGGGGGGACAGATAAACACTGAAGCTTTCTTT. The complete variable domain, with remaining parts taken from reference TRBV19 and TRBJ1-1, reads DGGITQSPKYLFRKEGQNVTLSCEQNLNHDAMYWYRQDPGQGLRLIYYSQIVNDFQKGDIAEGYSVSREKKESFPLTVTSAQKNPTAFYLCASSMGGQINTEAFFGQGTRLTVV.

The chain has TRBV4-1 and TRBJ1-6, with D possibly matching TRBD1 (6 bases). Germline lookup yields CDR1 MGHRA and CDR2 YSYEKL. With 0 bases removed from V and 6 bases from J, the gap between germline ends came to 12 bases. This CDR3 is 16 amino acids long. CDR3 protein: CASSQDAGAFNSPLHF. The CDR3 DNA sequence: TGCGCCAGCAGCCAAGATGCGGGGGCGTTTAATTCACCCCTCCACTTT.

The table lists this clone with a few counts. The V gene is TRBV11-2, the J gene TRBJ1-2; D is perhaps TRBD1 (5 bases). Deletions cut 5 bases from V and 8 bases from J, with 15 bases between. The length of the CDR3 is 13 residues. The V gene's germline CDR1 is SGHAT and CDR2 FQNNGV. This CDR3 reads CASSPGGVEGYTF. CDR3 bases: TGTGCCAGCAGCCCCGGAGGGGTAGAAGGCTACACCTTC.

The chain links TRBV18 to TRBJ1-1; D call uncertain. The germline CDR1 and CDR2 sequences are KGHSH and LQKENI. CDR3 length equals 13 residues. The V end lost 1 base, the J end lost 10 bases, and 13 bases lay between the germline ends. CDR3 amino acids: CASSPLPERSAFF. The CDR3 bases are TGTGCCAGCTCACCACTTCCAGAGCGATCAGCTTTCTTT.

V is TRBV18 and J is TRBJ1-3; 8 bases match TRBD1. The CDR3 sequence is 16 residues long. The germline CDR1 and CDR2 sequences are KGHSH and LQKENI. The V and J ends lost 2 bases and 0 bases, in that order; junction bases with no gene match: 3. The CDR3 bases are TGTGCCAGCTCACCAGACAGGGGATACTCTGGAAACACCATATATTTT. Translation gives CASSPDRGYSGNTIYF.

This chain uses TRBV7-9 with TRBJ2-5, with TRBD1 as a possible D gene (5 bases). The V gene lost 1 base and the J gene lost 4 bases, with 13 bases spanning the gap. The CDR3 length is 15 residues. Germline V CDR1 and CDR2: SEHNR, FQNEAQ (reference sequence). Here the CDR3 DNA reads TGTGCCAGCAGCTTAGTGGTGGGTGGGGCAGAGACCCAGTACTTC. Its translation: CASSLVVGGAETQYF.

The CDR3 loop reads CASRGQGLVSGELFF. The CDR3 DNA reads TGTGCCAGCAGGGGACAGGGGTTGGTAAGCGGGGAGCTGTTTTTT. The genes are TRBV4-2 and TRBJ2-2; TRBD1 matches 10 bases. From germline, CDR1 is LGHNA and CDR2 YNFKEQ. The CDR3 spans 15 residues. Trimming removed 6 bases from V and 7 bases from J; junction bases left unmatched: 8.

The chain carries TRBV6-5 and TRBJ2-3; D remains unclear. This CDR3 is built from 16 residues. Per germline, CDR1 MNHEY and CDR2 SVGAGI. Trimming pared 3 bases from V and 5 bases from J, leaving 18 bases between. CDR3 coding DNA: TGTGCCAGCAGTTATGGGTCGTACGGCGGTGAAGATACGCAGTATTTT. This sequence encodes CASSYGSYGGEDTQYF.

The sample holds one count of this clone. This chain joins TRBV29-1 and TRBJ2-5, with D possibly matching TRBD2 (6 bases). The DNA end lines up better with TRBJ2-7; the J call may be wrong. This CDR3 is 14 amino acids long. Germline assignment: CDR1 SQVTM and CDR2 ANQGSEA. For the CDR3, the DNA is TGCAGCGTTGAAGACCCGGGGGAGACCTACGAGCAGTACTTC. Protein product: CSVEDPGETYEQYF.

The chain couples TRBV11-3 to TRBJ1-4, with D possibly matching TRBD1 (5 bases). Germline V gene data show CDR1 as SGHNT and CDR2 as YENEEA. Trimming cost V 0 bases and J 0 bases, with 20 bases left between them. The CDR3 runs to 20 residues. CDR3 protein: CASSLETGRTQLATNEKLFF. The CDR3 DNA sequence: TGTGCCAGCAGCTTAGAAACAGGTCGGACCCAGCTTGCAACTAATGAAAAACTGTTTTTT.

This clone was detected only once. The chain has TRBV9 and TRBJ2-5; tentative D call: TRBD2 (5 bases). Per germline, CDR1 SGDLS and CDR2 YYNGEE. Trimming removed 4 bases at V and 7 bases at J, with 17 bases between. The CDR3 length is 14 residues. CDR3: CASSPWSRDGTQYF. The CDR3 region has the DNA TGTGCCAGCAGCCCCTGGTCTCGGGATGGGACCCAGTACTTC.

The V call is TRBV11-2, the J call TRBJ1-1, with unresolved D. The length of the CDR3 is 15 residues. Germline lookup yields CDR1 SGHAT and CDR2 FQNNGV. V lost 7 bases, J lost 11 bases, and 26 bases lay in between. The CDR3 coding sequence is TGTGCCAGCATCTCCTCCCCGTGGGGTGACAAAAGGGCTTTCTTT. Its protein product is CASISSPWGDKRAFF. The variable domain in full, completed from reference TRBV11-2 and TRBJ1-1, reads EAGVAQSPRYKIIEKRQSVAFWCNPISGHATLYWYQQILGQGPKLLIQFQNNGVVDDSQLPKDRFSAERLKGVDSTLKIQPAKLEDSAVYLCASISSPWGDKRAFFGQGTRLTVV.

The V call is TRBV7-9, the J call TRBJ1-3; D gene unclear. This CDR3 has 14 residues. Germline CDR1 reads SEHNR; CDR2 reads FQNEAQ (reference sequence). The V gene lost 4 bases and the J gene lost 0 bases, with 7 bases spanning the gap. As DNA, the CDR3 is TGTGCCAGCAGCTCACAGAGCTCTGGAAACACCATATATTTT. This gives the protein CASSSQSSGNTIYF.

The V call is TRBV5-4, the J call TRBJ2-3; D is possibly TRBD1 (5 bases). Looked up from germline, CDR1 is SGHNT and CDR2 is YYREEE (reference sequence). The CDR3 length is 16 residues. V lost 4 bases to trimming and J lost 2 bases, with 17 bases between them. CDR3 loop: CASSQGAMATTDTQYF. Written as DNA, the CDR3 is TGTGCCAGCAGCCAGGGTGCAATGGCAACCACAGATACGCAGTATTTT.

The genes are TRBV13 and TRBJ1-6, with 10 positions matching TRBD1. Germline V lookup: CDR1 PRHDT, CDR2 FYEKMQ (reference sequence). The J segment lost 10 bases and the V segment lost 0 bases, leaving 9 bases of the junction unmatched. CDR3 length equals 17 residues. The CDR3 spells CASSLGVSGTGESPLHF. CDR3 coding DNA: TGTGCCAGCAGCTTAGGCGTGTCGGGGACAGGGGAATCACCCCTCCACTTT.

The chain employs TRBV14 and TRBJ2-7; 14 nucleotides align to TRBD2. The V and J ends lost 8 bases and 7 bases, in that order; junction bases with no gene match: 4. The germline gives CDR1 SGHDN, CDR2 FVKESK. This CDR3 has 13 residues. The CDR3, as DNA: TGTGCCAGCGGACTAGCGGGAGGAGGGGAGCAGTACTTC. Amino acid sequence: CASGLAGGGEQYF. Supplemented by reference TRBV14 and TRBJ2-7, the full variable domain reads EAGVTQFPSHSVIEKGQTVTLRCDPISGHDNLYWYRRVMGKEIKFLLHFVKESKQDESGMPNNRFLAERTGGTYSTLKVQPAELEDSGVYFCASGLAGGGEQYFGPGTRLTVT.